The rows below give T cell receptor beta chains drawn from one sample of a study of cytomegalovirus exposure and HLA in healthy donors. Method: immunoSEQ multiplex PCR; TCRdb's copy keeps in-frame clones and lacks some. The table lists 40,000 to 55,000 clones, 88% of them singletons. The sequenced material came from PBMCs. Receptor source: a woman in her thirties in good health and CMV-seronegative. Both conserved end residues are part of each CDR3. The D gene is left open where the match is weak. Rows give clone size only sometimes, using once, few, many, or a class for an expanded clone.

V: TRBV4-3
size: .
J: TRBJ1-1
D: TRBD1
CDR3: CASSQDLGQAEAFF
DNA: TGCGCCAGCAGCCAAGATCTAGGACAGGCTGAAGCTTTCTTT

V: TRBV7-2
size: .
J: TRBJ1-4
D: .
CDR3: CASSVGQATNEKLFF
DNA: TGTGCCAGCAGCGTGGGACAAGCAACTAATGAAAAACTGTTTTTT

V: TRBV15
size: .
J: TRBJ1-1
D: .
CDR3: CATSRVAGMSEAFF
DNA: TGTGCCACCAGCAGAGTAGCAGGGATGTCTGAAGCTTTCTTT

V: TRBV27
size: .
J: TRBJ1-1
D: .
CDR3: CASGLGGANTEAFF
DNA: TGTGCCAGCGGGTTGGGGGGGGCGAACACTGAAGCTTTCTTT

V: TRBV28
size: .
J: TRBJ2-7
D: .
CDR3: CASSFRLASYEQYF
DNA: TGTGCCAGCAGTTTTAGGCTAGCCTCCTACGAGCAGTACTTC

V: TRBV28
size: .
J: TRBJ1-5
D: TRBD1
CDR3: CASSLKRTGVLNQPQHF
DNA: TGTGCCAGCAGTTTAAAAAGGACAGGAGTTTTGAATCAGCCCCAGCATTTT

V: TRBV28
size: .
J: TRBJ1-5
D: .
CDR3: CASKGGNQPQHF
DNA: TGTGCCAGCAAAGGGGGCAATCAGCCCCAGCATTTT

V: TRBV9
size: .
J: TRBJ2-2
D: .
CDR3: CASSARRERGLNTGELFF
DNA: TGTGCCAGCAGCGCCCGACGTGAGCGCGGGCTTAACACCGGGGAGCTGTTTTTT

V: TRBV19
size: .
J: TRBJ2-2
D: .
CDR3: CASRAGDKTGELFF
DNA: TGTGCCAGTAGGGCAGGCGATAAAACCGGGGAGCTGTTTTTT

V: TRBV13
size: .
J: TRBJ2-1
D: TRBD1
CDR3: CASSPVGQVTYNEQFF
DNA: TGTGCCAGCAGCCCCGTGGGACAGGTAACCTACAATGAGCAGTTCTTC

V: TRBV6-5
size: few
J: TRBJ2-7
D: TRBD2
CDR3: CASSYSAGDDYEQYF
DNA: TGTGCCAGCAGTTACTCTGCGGGAGACGACTACGAGCAGTACTTC

V: TRBV28
size: .
J: TRBJ2-1
D: .
CDR3: CASSLVRGAEQFF
DNA: TGTGCCAGCAGTTTGGTCAGGGGCGCTGAGCAGTTCTTC

V: TRBV2
size: .
J: TRBJ2-3
D: TRBD1
CDR3: CASIFGTGHSTDTQYF
DNA: TGTGCCAGCATTTTTGGGACAGGGCATAGCACAGATACGCAGTATTTT

V: TRBV27
size: once
J: TRBJ2-1
D: TRBD2
CDR3: CASSLMSSGRDNEQFF
DNA: TGTGCCAGCAGTTTAATGTCGAGCGGGAGAGACAATGAGCAGTTCTTC

V: TRBV27
size: .
J: TRBJ2-5
D: .
CDR3: CASSLIGGQETQYF
DNA: TGTGCCAGCAGTTTAATCGGGGGACAAGAGACCCAGTACTTC

V: TRBV29-1
size: few
J: TRBJ1-2
D: TRBD1
CDR3: CSVARQGAGGYTF
DNA: TGCAGCGTTGCTCGACAGGGGGCAGGTGGCTACACCTTC

V: TRBV5-1
size: .
J: TRBJ2-3
D: .
CDR3: CASSMRGGRDTQYF
DNA: TGCGCCAGCAGTATGAGGGGGGGTAGAGATACGCAGTATTTT

V: TRBV28
size: few
J: TRBJ2-7
D: .
CDR3: CASSLSPSSYEQYF
DNA: TGTGCCAGCAGTTTGAGTCCGAGCTCCTACGAGCAGTACTTC

V: TRBV27
size: once
J: TRBJ2-3
D: TRBD2
CDR3: CASSLFSGRGDTQYF
DNA: TGTGCCAGCAGTTTATTTTCCGGGAGGGGAGATACGCAGTATTTT

V: TRBV27
size: .
J: TRBJ1-1
D: .
CDR3: CASSFFKGMNTEAFF
DNA: TGTGCCAGCAGTTTTTTTAAGGGGATGAACACTGAAGCTTTCTTT

V: TRBV9
size: once
J: TRBJ2-7
D: TRBD1
CDR3: CASSVRDSYYEQYF
DNA: TGTGCCAGCAGCGTACGGGACAGTTACTACGAGCAGTACTTC

V: TRBV7-9
size: .
J: TRBJ2-1
D: .
CDR3: CASSSSKEIRSYNEQFF
DNA: TGTGCCAGCAGTTCGTCGAAAGAGATCCGCTCCTACAATGAGCAGTTCTTC

V: TRBV7-9
size: .
J: TRBJ2-5
D: TRBD1
CDR3: CASGDRAETQYF
DNA: TGTGCCAGCGGGGACAGGGCAGAGACCCAGTACTTC

V: TRBV7-6
size: .
J: TRBJ1-4
D: TRBD1
CDR3: CASSLGTGPEKLFF
DNA: TGTGCCAGCAGCTTAGGGACAGGGCCTGAAAAACTGTTTTTT

V: TRBV5-6
size: .
J: TRBJ2-1
D: .
CDR3: CASSLWGRATSYNEQFF
DNA: TGTGCCAGCAGCTTGTGGGGGCGGGCCACCTCCTACAATGAGCAGTTCTTC

V: TRBV7-2
size: .
J: TRBJ1-1
D: .
CDR3: CASSLGSSGNTEAFF
DNA: TGTGCCAGCAGCTTAGGGAGTTCCGGGAACACTGAAGCTTTCTTT

V: TRBV11-3
size: .
J: TRBJ1-2
D: .
CDR3: CASSPQSDWGYTF
DNA: TGTGCCAGCAGCCCTCAATCCGACTGGGGCTACACCTTC

V: TRBV2
size: .
J: TRBJ2-3
D: TRBD1
CDR3: CASSTSRDRAATTDTQYF
DNA: TGTGCCAGCAGTACGTCCCGGGACAGGGCTGCCACCACAGATACGCAGTATTTT

V: TRBV5-1
size: .
J: TRBJ1-4
D: TRBD1
CDR3: CASSGTARGGTNEKLFF
DNA: TGCGCCAGCAGCGGGACAGCGAGAGGGGGAACTAATGAAAAACTGTTTTTT

V: TRBV6-5
size: .
J: TRBJ2-1
D: .
CDR3: CASSVIAAFYNEQFF
DNA: TGTGCCAGCAGTGTAATAGCGGCTTTTTACAATGAGCAGTTCTTC

V: TRBV2
size: .
J: TRBJ2-5
D: .
CDR3: CASSGTWTDGQETQYF
DNA: TGTGCCAGCAGTGGGACGTGGACAGACGGACAAGAGACCCAGTACTTC

V: TRBV27
size: .
J: TRBJ2-1
D: .
CDR3: CASSFAGLSYNEQFF
DNA: TGTGCCAGCAGTTTCGCGGGTCTTTCCTACAATGAGCAGTTCTTC

V: TRBV6-5
size: .
J: TRBJ2-7
D: .
CDR3: CATGGQYEQYF
DNA: TGTGCCACTGGAGGGCAGTACGAGCAGTACTTC

V: TRBV11-2
size: .
J: TRBJ2-7
D: .
CDR3: CASSRREQGSYEQYF
DNA: TGTGCCAGCAGCCGCCGTGAACAGGGCTCCTACGAGCAGTACTTC

V: TRBV6-5
size: .
J: TRBJ2-2
D: .
CDR3: CASTGRPETGELFF
DNA: TGTGCCAGCACCGGCAGGCCCGAAACCGGGGAGCTGTTTTTT

V: TRBV11-2
size: .
J: TRBJ2-1
D: TRBD2
CDR3: CASSPQGGSLGYNEQFF
DNA: TGTGCCAGCAGCCCCCAGGGCGGGAGCCTGGGGTACAATGAGCAGTTCTTC

V: TRBV7-2
size: once
J: TRBJ1-2
D: .
CDR3: CASSLEGVRGYTF
DNA: TGTGCCAGCAGCTTAGAGGGGGTGAGAGGCTACACCTTC

V: TRBV15
size: .
J: TRBJ2-5
D: .
CDR3: CVRTGGTVSQETQYF
DNA: TGTGTCAGGACTGGGGGGACGGTGAGCCAAGAGACCCAGTACTTC

V: TRBV30
size: few
J: TRBJ2-3
D: TRBD1
CDR3: CAWSEGDRGADTQYF
DNA: TGTGCCTGGAGTGAGGGGGACAGGGGCGCAGATACGCAGTATTTT

V: TRBV4-1
size: .
J: TRBJ2-3
D: TRBD2
CDR3: CASSHVRGGDTQYF
DNA: TGCGCCAGCAGCCACGTGCGGGGGGGGGATACGCAGTATTTT

V: TRBV4-3
size: .
J: TRBJ2-1
D: .
CDR3: CASSQDQVSSYNEQFF
DNA: TGCGCCAGCAGCCAAGATCAGGTCAGCTCCTACAATGAGCAGTTCTTC

V: TRBV28
size: once
J: TRBJ1-1
D: TRBD1
CDR3: CASSGTGVAFF
DNA: TGTGCCAGCAGCGGGACAGGGGTAGCTTTCTTT

V: TRBV28
size: .
J: TRBJ2-1
D: TRBD2
CDR3: CATWTSGSSYNEQFF
DNA: TGTGCCACCTGGACTAGCGGGAGTTCATACAATGAGCAGTTCTTC

V: TRBV14
size: .
J: TRBJ2-7
D: TRBD1
CDR3: CASSLRDRGFYEQYF
DNA: TGTGCCAGCAGCCTCCGGGACAGGGGTTTCTACGAGCAGTACTTC

V: TRBV5-1
size: .
J: TRBJ2-1
D: TRBD2
CDR3: CASSLALASSGTNEQFF
DNA: TGCGCCAGCAGCTTGGCTCTTGCGTCTAGCGGGACTAATGAGCAGTTCTTC

V: TRBV5-1
size: .
J: TRBJ2-7
D: TRBD2
CDR3: CASSEGLAGISEQYF
DNA: TGCGCCAGCAGCGAAGGACTAGCGGGAATCTCCGAGCAGTACTTC

V: TRBV27
size: .
J: TRBJ2-1
D: TRBD2
CDR3: CASSYSGRAYNEQFF
DNA: TGTGCCAGCAGTTATAGCGGGAGGGCCTACAATGAGCAGTTCTTC

V: TRBV18
size: .
J: TRBJ1-1
D: TRBD1
CDR3: CASSLTGANTEAFF
DNA: TGTGCCAGCTCTCTGACAGGGGCGAACACTGAAGCTTTCTTT

V: TRBV27
size: .
J: TRBJ2-1
D: TRBD2
CDR3: CASSLMFATSGNEQFF
DNA: TGTGCCAGCAGTTTAATGTTTGCGACTAGCGGCAATGAGCAGTTCTTC

V: TRBV28
size: .
J: TRBJ2-1
D: .
CDR3: CASSLPGSNEQFF
DNA: TGTGCCAGCAGTTTGCCAGGCAGCAATGAGCAGTTCTTC

V: TRBV21-1
size: .
J: TRBJ2-7
D: .
CDR3: CASSKGYRGSSEQYF
DNA: TGTGCCAGCAGCAAAGGGTACAGGGGTTCAAGCGAGCAGTACTTC

V: TRBV9
size: .
J: TRBJ2-1
D: .
CDR3: CASSSPPGGSDEQFF
DNA: TGTGCCAGCAGCTCACCCCCGGGGGGCTCCGATGAGCAGTTCTTC

V: TRBV27
size: .
J: TRBJ1-1
D: .
CDR3: CASSLGGVWTEAFF
DNA: TGTGCCAGCAGTTTGGGGGGGGTATGGACTGAAGCTTTCTTT